One sample yielded the 11 T cell receptor beta chains listed below, sequenced in a study of CD8 T cells in Susac syndrome. Random hexamers primed reverse transcription of 0.5 to 1 ug RNA. TCRdb used MiXCR to reprocess the immunoSEQ multiplex PCR reads, holding one entry per CDR3 protein. The data hold a few hundred thousand distinct CDR3 sequences, with around 85% observed a single time. The specimen sequenced was CD8+ T cells from PBMCs. The receptors were sampled from a human donor with multiple sclerosis.

The chain combines TRBV2 with TRBJ2-1, with D perhaps TRBD1 or TRBD2 (6 bases each). The V gene lost 4 bases and the J gene lost 4 bases, with 14 bases spanning the gap. The CDR3 is 15 residues long. Germline loops: CDR1 SNHLY, CDR2 FYNNEI. The CDR3 DNA reads TGTGCCAGCAGTGTACCGGGGGCGGCTTACAATGAGCAGTTCTTC. Translation gives CASSVPGAAYNEQFF.

The chain couples TRBV5-1 to TRBJ1-2, with D possibly matching TRBD1 (6 bases). CDR1 SGHRS and CDR2 YFSETQ come from the germline V gene. Trimming removed 0 bases from V and 5 bases from J, with 11 bases in between. This CDR3 has 14 amino acids. CDR3 sequence (DNA): TGCGCCAGCAGCTTGGATGGGGGCGAATATGGCTACACCTTC. Its translation: CASSLDGGEYGYTF.

The CDR3 is CASSPGTSYGYTF. CDR3 DNA sequence: TGTGCCAGCAGCCCCGGGACGAGCTATGGCTACACCTTC. The J gene is TRBJ1-2, the V gene TRBV13, with D tentatively TRBD1 (5 bases). The V gene lost 5 bases and the J gene lost 4 bases, with 11 bases spanning the gap. The CDR3 has 13 residues. CDR1 is PRHDT and CDR2 is FYEKMQ in the germline V gene (reference sequence). The complete variable domain, with remaining parts taken from reference TRBV13 and TRBJ1-2, reads AAGVIQSPRHLIKEKRETATLKCYPIPRHDTVYWYQQGPGQDPQFLISFYEKMQSDKGSIPDRFSAQQFSDYHSELNMSSLELGDSALYFCASSPGTSYGYTFGSGTRLTVV.

The gene calls are TRBV6-9 and TRBJ1-5; D possibly corresponds to TRBD1 (6 bases). In germline, CDR1 is MNHGY, CDR2 SVAAGI. This CDR3 contains 16 residues. The V end was cut by 9 bases, the J end by 0 bases, with 18 bases between. CDR3 sequence (DNA): TGTGCCAGACCTCTGACAGGCTACTGTAGCAATCAGCCCCAGCATTTT. Translated, it gives CARPLTGYCSNQPQHF.

The chain has TRBV6-1 and TRBJ2-7; 7 positions match TRBD2. The length of the CDR3 is 16 residues. The J segment lost 1 base and the V segment lost 2 bases, leaving 8 bases of the junction unmatched. Germline CDR1 and CDR2: MNHNS and SASEGT. The CDR3 region has the DNA TGTGCCAGCAGTGAAATAGGGAGGGGTCTATCCTACGAGCAGTACTTC. It codes for CASSEIGRGLSYEQYF.

The genes are TRBV30 and TRBJ1-2; D gene uncertain. From germline, CDR1 is GTSNPN and CDR2 SVGIG (reference sequence). The V end was cut by 0 bases, the J end by 7 bases, with 12 bases between. The CDR3 sequence is 13 residues long. This CDR3 reads CAWSVMGPVGYTF. As DNA, the CDR3 is TGTGCCTGGAGTGTAATGGGCCCCGTTGGCTACACCTTC.

The rearrangement joins TRBV10-3 to TRBJ2-5, with TRBD2 matching 8 bases. The CDR3 is 16 residues long. V was pared by 4 bases and J by 5 bases, with 12 bases of the junction left unmatched. Germline V gene data show CDR1 as ENHRY and CDR2 as SYGVKD. The CDR3 region is CAISGTSGRGQETQYF. CDR3 DNA: TGTGCCATCAGTGGCACTAGCGGCCGGGGGCAGGAGACCCAGTACTTC.

J is TRBJ1-1 and V is TRBV19; D remains ambiguous. V was pared by 8 bases and J by 1 base, with 11 bases between. Germline V gives CDR1 LNHDA, CDR2 SQIVND (reference sequence). The CDR3 length is 13 residues. The chain's CDR3 is CASLTNPNTEAFF. DNA of the CDR3: TGTGCCAGTTTAACAAATCCGAACACTGAAGCTTTCTTT.

The chain joins TRBV6-5 to TRBJ2-1; 12 nucleotides align to TRBD2. The CDR3 runs to 15 residues. Trimming cost V 5 bases and J 8 bases; bases outside gene matches: 7. CDR1 is MNHEY, CDR2 SVGAGI, per germline. The CDR3 loop reads CASSTTSGREDEQFF. The CDR3 DNA sequence: TGTGCCAGCAGTACGACTAGCGGGAGAGAGGATGAGCAGTTCTTC.

This sequence joins TRBV7-9 and TRBJ2-2; TRBD2 agrees at 10 bases. Germline trimming cut 5 bases from V and 6 bases from J; bases unmatched to any gene: 9. This CDR3 has 16 residues. The germline CDR1 and CDR2 sequences are SEHNR and FQNEAQ (reference sequence). CDR3 in DNA: TGTGCCAGCAGCCACCTCCTAGCGGGAGCTTCCGGGGAGCTGTTTTTT. This translates into CASSHLLAGASGELFF.

The V gene is TRBV19, the J gene TRBJ2-1; D not certain. In germline, CDR1 is LNHDA, CDR2 SQIVND (reference sequence). V was pared by 8 bases and J by 8 bases, with 13 bases between. This CDR3 contains 12 residues. CDR3 sequence: CASALNRDEQFF. CDR3 in DNA: TGTGCCAGTGCCCTCAATAGGGATGAGCAGTTCTTC.